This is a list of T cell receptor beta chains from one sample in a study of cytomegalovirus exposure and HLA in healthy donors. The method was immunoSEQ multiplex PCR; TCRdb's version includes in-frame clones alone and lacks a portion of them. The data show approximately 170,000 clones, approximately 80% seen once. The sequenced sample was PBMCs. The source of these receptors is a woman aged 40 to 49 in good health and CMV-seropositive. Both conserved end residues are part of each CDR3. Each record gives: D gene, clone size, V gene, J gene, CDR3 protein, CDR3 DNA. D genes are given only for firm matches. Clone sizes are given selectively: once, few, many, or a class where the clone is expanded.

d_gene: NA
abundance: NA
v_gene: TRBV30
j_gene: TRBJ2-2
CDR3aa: CAWSGGGELFF
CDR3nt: TGTGCCTGGAGTGGCGGCGGGGAGCTGTTTTTT

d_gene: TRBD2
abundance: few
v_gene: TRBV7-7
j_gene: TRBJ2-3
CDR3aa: CASSLDSGVATQYF
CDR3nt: TGTGCCAGCAGCTTAGATAGCGGGGTCGCTACGCAGTATTTT

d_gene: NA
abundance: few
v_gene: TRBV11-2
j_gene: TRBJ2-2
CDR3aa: CASSLDPPGNTGELFF
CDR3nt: TGTGCCAGCAGCTTAGACCCACCGGGGAACACCGGGGAGCTGTTTTTT

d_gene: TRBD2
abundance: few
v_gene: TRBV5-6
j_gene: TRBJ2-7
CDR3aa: CASRPGLAGGNLYEQYF
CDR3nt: TGTGCCAGCAGACCAGGACTAGCGGGGGGCAACCTCTACGAGCAGTACTTC

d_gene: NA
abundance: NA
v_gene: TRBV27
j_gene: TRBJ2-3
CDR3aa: CASSINPQNTQYF
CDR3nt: TGTGCCAGCAGTATTAATCCACAGAATACGCAGTATTTT

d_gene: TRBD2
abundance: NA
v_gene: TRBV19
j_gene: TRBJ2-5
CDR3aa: CASSSWTSGGIKETQYF
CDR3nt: TGTGCCAGTAGTTCTTGGACTAGCGGGGGTATAAAAGAGACCCAGTACTTC

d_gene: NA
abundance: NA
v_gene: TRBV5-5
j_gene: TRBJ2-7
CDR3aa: CASSFQPSPKVDEQYF
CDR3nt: TGTGCCAGCAGCTTCCAACCTAGCCCTAAGGTCGACGAGCAGTACTTC

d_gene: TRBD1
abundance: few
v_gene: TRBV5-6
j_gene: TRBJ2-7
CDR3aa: CASNLWDRGYEQYF
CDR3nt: TGTGCCAGCAACCTTTGGGACAGGGGATACGAGCAGTACTTC

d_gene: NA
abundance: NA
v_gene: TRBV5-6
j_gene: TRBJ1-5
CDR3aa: CASSLFQGRGQPQHF
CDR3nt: TGTGCCAGCAGCCTTTTCCAGGGGCGAGGTCAGCCCCAGCATTTT

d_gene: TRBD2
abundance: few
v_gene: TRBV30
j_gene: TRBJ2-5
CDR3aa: CAWSTSVETQYF
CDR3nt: TGTGCCTGGTCCACTAGCGTTGAGACCCAGTACTTC

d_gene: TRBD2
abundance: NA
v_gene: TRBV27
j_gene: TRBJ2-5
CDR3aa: CASSFWTSGGLETQYF
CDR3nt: TGTGCCAGCAGTTTCTGGACTAGCGGGGGTTTAGAGACCCAGTACTTC

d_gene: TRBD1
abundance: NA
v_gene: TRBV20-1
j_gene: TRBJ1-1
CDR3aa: CSARDRGEAFF
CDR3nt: TGCAGTGCTAGGGACAGGGGTGAAGCTTTCTTT

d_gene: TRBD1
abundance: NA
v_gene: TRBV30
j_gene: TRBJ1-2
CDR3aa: CAWGGQYLYGYTF
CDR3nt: TGTGCCTGGGGGGGACAGTACCTCTATGGCTACACCTTC

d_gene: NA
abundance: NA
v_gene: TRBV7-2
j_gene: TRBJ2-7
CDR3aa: CASSLKLGRGVDEQYF
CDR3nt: TGTGCCAGCAGCTTAAAATTGGGCAGGGGAGTGGATGAGCAGTACTTC

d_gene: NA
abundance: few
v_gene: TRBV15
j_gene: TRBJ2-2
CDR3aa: CATSRDWLAGVTGELFF
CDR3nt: TGTGCCACCAGCAGAGATTGGTTAGCTGGAGTGACCGGGGAGCTGTTTTTT

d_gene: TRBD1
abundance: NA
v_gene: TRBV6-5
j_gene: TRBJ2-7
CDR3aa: CASSPRTGDYEQYF
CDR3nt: TGTGCCAGCAGTCCCAGGACAGGGGACTACGAGCAGTACTTC

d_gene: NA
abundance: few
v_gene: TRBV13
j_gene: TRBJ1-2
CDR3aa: CASSLRQNGYTF
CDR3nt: TGTGCCAGCAGCTTACGACAGAATGGCTACACCTTC

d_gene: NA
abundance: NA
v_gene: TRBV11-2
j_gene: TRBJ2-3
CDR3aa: CASSFRADTQYF
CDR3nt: TGTGCCAGCAGCTTCAGGGCAGATACGCAGTATTTT

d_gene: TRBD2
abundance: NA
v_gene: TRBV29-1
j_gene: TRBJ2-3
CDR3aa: CSVDGGGSTDTQYF
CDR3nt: TGCAGCGTTGATGGCGGGGGGAGTACAGATACGCAGTATTTT

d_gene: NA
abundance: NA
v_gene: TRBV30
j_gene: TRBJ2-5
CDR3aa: CAWAPSGLQETQYF
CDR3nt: TGTGCCTGGGCGCCAAGTGGGCTCCAAGAGACCCAGTACTTC

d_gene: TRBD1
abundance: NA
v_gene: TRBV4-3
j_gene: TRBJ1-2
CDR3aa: CASSLNSGTGGKATF
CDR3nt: TGCGCCAGCAGCCTTAACTCCGGGACAGGGGGCAAGGCTACCTTC

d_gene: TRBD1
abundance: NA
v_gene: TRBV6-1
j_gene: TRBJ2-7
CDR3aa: CASTYQGVPYEQYF
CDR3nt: TGTGCCAGCACTTACCAGGGGGTACCCTACGAGCAGTACTTC

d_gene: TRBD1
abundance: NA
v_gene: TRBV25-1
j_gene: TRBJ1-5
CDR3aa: CASSDHGTGGGQPQHF
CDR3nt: TGTGCCAGCAGTGACCACGGGACAGGGGGGGGTCAGCCCCAGCATTTT

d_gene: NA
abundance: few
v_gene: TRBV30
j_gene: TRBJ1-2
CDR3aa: CAWSTRTGNFGYTF
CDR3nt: TGTGCCTGGAGCACCCGGACTGGGAATTTTGGCTACACCTTC

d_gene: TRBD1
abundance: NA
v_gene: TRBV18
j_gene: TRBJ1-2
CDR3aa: CASSPPETGAAATYGYTF
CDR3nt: TGTGCCAGCTCACCACCGGAAACAGGGGCGGCCGCTACCTATGGCTACACCTTC

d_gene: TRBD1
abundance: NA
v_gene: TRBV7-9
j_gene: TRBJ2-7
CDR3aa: CASSPRDRDEQYF
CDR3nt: TGTGCCAGCAGCCCGCGGGACAGGGACGAGCAGTACTTC

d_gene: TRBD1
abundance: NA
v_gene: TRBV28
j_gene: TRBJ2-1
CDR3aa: CASSRTGRNEQFF
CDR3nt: TGTGCCAGCAGTAGGACAGGGCGCAATGAGCAGTTCTTC

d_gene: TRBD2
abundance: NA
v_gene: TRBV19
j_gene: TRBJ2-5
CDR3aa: CATGQRGPIETQYF
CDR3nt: TGTGCCACGGGCCAGCGGGGGCCGATAGAGACCCAGTACTTC

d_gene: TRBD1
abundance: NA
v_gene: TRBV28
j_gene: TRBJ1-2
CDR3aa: CASTPGQGTFYGYTF
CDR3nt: TGTGCCAGCACCCCGGGACAGGGGACCTTCTATGGCTACACCTTC

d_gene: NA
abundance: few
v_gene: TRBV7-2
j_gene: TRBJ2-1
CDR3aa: CASSLAQVTNEQFF
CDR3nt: TGTGCCAGCAGCTTAGCGCAGGTAACTAATGAGCAGTTCTTC

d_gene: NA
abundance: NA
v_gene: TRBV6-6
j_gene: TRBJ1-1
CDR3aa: CAGGAGMNTEAFF
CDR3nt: TGTGCCGGAGGAGCGGGGATGAACACTGAAGCTTTCTTT

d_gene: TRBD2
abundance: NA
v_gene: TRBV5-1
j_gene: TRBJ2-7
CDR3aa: CASSLEGLAHEQYF
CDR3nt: TGCGCCAGCAGCTTGGAAGGACTAGCTCACGAGCAGTACTTC

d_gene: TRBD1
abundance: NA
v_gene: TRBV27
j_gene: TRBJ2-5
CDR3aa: CASARTGPQETQYF
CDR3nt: TGTGCCAGCGCTCGGACAGGTCCCCAAGAGACCCAGTACTTC

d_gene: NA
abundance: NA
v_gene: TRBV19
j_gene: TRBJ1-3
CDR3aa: CASVTYSGNTIYF
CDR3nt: TGTGCCAGTGTAACTTACTCTGGAAACACCATATATTTT

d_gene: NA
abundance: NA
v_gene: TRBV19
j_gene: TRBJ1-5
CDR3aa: CASRTTSSSNQPQHF
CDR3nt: TGTGCCAGTAGGACTACCTCTTCGAGCAATCAGCCCCAGCATTTT

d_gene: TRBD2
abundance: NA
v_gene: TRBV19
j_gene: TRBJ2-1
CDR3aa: CASSPPKRDYNEQFF
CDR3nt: TGTGCCAGTAGTCCCCCCAAGCGGGATTACAATGAGCAGTTCTTC